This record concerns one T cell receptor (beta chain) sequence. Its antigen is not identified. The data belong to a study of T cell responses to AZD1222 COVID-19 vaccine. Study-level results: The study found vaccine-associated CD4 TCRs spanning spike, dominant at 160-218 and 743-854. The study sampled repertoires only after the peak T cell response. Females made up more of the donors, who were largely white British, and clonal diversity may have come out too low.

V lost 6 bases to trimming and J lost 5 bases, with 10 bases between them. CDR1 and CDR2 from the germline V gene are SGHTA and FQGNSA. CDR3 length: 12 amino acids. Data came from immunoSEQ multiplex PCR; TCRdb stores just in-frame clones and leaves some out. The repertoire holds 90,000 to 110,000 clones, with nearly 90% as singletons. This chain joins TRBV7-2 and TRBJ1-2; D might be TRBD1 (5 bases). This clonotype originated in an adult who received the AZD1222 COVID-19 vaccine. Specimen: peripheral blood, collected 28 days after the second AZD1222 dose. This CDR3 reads CASRRDLYGYTF. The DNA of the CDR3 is TGTGCCAGCAGACGGGACTTATATGGCTACACCTTC.